This record covers a single T cell receptor (beta chain). The record originates from a study of blood T cell repertoires in COVID-19. Study at large: Some COVID-19 samples were acute and others convalescent; all came from the United States, Italy and Spain. Sources were T cells, B-cell-depleted T cells, or PBMCs; the material itself was cDNA or gDNA.

The CDR3 runs 14 residues. The J segment lost 8 bases and the V segment lost 5 bases, leaving 6 bases of the junction unmatched. CDR1 LNHDA and CDR2 SQIVND come from the germline V gene (reference sequence). Source study methods: Using reference gene primer amplification, nucleated cell counts were estimated. Profiled with immunoSEQ multiplex PCR; TCRdb holds only in-frame clones, not every one. D and trimming come from the DNA, and the V and J calls and clone size come from that table. The table includes some 50,000 clones, less than 90% detected once. The receptor comes from a man between 45 and 60 years old with acute or convalescent COVID-19. The chain carries TRBV19 and TRBJ1-4; TRBD1 matches 9 bases. Input material: peripheral blood. CDR3 sequence (DNA): TGTGCCAGTAGTTTACAGGGGGCACGGGAAAAACTGTTTTTT. Residues: CASSLQGAREKLFF.